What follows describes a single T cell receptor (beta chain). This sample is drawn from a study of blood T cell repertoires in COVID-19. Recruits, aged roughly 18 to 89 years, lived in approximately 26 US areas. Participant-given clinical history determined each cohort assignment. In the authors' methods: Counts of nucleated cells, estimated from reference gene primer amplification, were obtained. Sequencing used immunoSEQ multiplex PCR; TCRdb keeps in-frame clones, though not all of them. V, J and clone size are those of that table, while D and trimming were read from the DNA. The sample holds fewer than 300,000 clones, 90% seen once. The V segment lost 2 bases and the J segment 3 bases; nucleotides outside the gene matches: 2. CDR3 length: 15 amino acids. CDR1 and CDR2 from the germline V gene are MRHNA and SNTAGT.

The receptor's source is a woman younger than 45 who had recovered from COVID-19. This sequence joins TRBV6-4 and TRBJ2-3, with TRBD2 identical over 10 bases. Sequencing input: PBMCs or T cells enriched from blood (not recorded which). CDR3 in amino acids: CASSDGTSATDTQYF. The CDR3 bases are TGTGCCAGCAGTGACGGGACTAGCGCTACAGATACGCAGTATTTT.